The clone carrying this TCR beta chain was recorded many times. Scientists amplified the TCR beta CDR3 regions from RNA transcripts. An opening RT-PCR round employed HTBI primers and preceded a second-round multiplex PCR. TCRdb fed the multiplex PCR reads into MiXCR, producing one record per CDR3 protein. The table lists under 800,000 distinct CDR3 sequences, about a fifth of them singletons. The CDR3 extends over 14 amino acids. V lost 1 base to trimming and J lost 2 bases, with 6 bases between them. These data belong to a study of Graves' ophthalmopathy and Graves' hyperthyroidism. The sequencing sample was made of peripheral blood. The V call is TRBV12-3 or TRBV12-4, the J call TRBJ1-5; D is unresolved. The sequence was collected from a woman in her late teens or twenties with stable Graves' hyperthyroidism. Some clones in this sample may be carry-over from other donors' samples. CDR3 DNA sequence: TGTGCCAGCAGTTTAGGGATTGGCAATCAGCCCCAGCATTTT. Amino acids: CASSLGIGNQPQHF.